The T cell receptor beta chain under discussion was sequenced for a study of blood T cell repertoires in COVID-19 (dated by TCRdb to between 2020 and 2021). For the wider study: Samples from collaborators originated in the United States, Italy and Spain and spanned both the acute and convalescent phases of COVID-19. The sample metadata nearly always contained a de-identified subject ID, COVID-19 status, age in years and sex. Samples came from the ongoing ImmuneRACE study (first 160 participants) plus 1,254 subjects from 6 global collaborators. A freely available public database, intended as a resource for researchers studying the immune response to SARS-CoV-2, is where the repertoires were released. Subjects who had been exposed to COVID-19, were actively infected with it, or had recovered from it provided the deeply sampled blood TCRbeta repertoires that made up the dataset. The material from the prospective study consisted of cDNA or gDNA derived from T cells, B-cell-depleted T cells, or PBMCs. Where available, HLA class I and class II types were obtained from metadata supplied by the sample provider rather than from assay-based typing.

Collaborating institutions collected whole blood in K2EDTA tubes following their own protocols. For TCRbeta analysis, collaborators shipped samples as frozen whole blood, isolated PBMCs, or DNA extracted from either of those sample types. Overall study outcomes, separate from this receptor: The quantity of clinical and demographic metadata differed by source and by participant and was supplied without curation.

TCRbeta CDR3 regions were amplified from genomic DNA using the immunoSEQ Assay, a bias-controlled multiplex PCR. In the source study's methods: Nucleated cell counts per sample were estimated from amplification of reference gene primers within the assay. To quantify the absolute abundance of each unique TCRbeta CDR3 rearrangement, sequence reads were collapsed and filtered. Productive Simpson clonality was computed per sample as the square root of Simpson's diversity index over productive rearrangements. Imported from immuneACCESS, the table was reduced by TCRdb to in-frame sequences with V and J called. These copies leave out some clones; in studies compared against another copy, an unresolved V gene accounts for under half, and the cause of the remainder is not known. Clonal size and the V and J genes are those of that table, whereas D and trimming came from the DNA. The sample data list around 170,000 clones, and less than 85% of these were observed just once. In total, the top ten clones hold around 2.9% of the sample.

Its CDR3 holds 17 amino acids, cysteine through phenylalanine. Just the 51-base CDR3 DNA is kept, in frame starting at base 1. Germline trimming: 4 bases from V, 0 bases from J; junction bases outside gene matches: 9. CDR1 SGHTS and CDR2 YDEGEE were looked up in the germline V gene. Concerning this clone: What antigen it recognizes has not been identified. Base qualities are missing; no much larger clone stands one base away.

Recombination linked TRBV5-8 to TRBJ2-7; TRBD2 aligns with 11 central bases. The origin of this receptor is a woman over 75 with acute or convalescent COVID-19. The sequenced material came from peripheral blood. The CDR3 corresponds to CASSLTSGSRSSYEQYF. The nucleotide sequence reads as follows: TGTGCCAGCAGCCTTACTAGCGGGAGCCGTAGCTCCTACGAGCAGTACTTC.